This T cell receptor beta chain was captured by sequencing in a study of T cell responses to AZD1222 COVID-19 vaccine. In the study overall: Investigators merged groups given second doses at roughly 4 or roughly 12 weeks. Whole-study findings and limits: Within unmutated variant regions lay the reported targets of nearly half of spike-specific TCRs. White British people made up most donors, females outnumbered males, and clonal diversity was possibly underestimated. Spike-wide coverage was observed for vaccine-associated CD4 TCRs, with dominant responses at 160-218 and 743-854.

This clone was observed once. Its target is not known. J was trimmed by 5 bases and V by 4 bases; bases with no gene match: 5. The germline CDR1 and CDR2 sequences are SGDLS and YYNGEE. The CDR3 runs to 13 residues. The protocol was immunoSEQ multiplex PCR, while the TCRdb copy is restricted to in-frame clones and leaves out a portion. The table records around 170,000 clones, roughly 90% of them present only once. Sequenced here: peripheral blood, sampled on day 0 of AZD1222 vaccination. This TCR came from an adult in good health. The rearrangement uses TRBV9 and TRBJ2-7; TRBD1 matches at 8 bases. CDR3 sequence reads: CASSIGQGNEQYF. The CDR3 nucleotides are TGTGCCAGCAGCATTGGACAGGGCAACGAGCAGTACTTC.